Included here is one T cell receptor (beta chain) sequence, with context. Its target is not known. Every patient relapsed after autologous stem cell transplantation, and brentuximab vedotin exposure varied. This sample is drawn from a study of PD-1 blockade in classical Hodgkin lymphoma. General observations from the study: At baseline, newly diagnosed patients reportedly showed less TCR diversity than healthy donors.

Here immunoSEQ multiplex PCR was the method, and the copy in TCRdb shows in-frame clones only, minus some. The sample includes about 11,000 clones, over 70% of them seen just once. Deletions cut 5 bases from V and 2 bases from J, with 16 bases between. Germline lookup yields CDR1 SGHVS and CDR2 FQNEAQ. The CDR3 runs to 16 residues. The material was peripheral blood mononuclear cells (PBMCs), obtained at baseline. The chain carries TRBV7-8 and TRBJ2-1; TRBD1 or TRBD2 may be the D gene (5 bases each). This clonotype was sampled from a human donor with classical Hodgkin lymphoma. The CDR3 sequence is CASSPHWGSAYNEQFF. CDR3 DNA sequence: TGTGCCAGCAGCCCCCATTGGGGGTCGGCCTACAATGAGCAGTTCTTC. Variable domain in full (rest from reference TRBV7-8 and TRBJ2-1): GAGVSQSPRYKVAKRGQDVALRCDPISGHVSLFWYQQALGQGPEFLTYFQNEAQLDKSGLPSDRFFAERPEGSVSTLKIQRTQQEDSAVYLCASSPHWGSAYNEQFFGPGTRLTVL.